This T cell receptor (beta chain) comes out of a study of technical replicates of blood from four donors. Sequencing was performed with immunoSEQ multiplex PCR; in TCRdb, only in-frame clones are kept and a portion is missing. This table holds some 66,000 clones, 85% to 90% found once. This clone was recorded a few times. Germline V gene lookup returns CDR1 LGHNA and CDR2 YSLEER. Trimming cost V 0 bases and J 11 bases, with 13 bases left between them. The CDR3 totals 13 residues. This chain links TRBV4-3 with TRBJ1-1; tentative D call: TRBD1 (5 bases). Sequencing was done on a sample of PBMCs. This clonotype was obtained from a human donor in good health. Some clones in this sample may be carry-over from other donors' samples. The CDR3: CASSQDGGRAAFF. Written as DNA, the CDR3 is TGCGCCAGCAGCCAAGATGGCGGCAGGGCTGCTTTCTTT.